These T cell receptor beta chains were read from a single sample in a study of blood T cell repertoires in COVID-19. Only in-frame clones appear in the TCRdb table, and some are missing; sequencing was by immunoSEQ multiplex PCR. There are approximately 200,000 clones in the sample; roughly four fifths occur only once, and 12% lies in the top ten. The material sequenced was PBMCs or T cells enriched from blood (not recorded which). The receptors here all came from a middle-aged man who had recovered from COVID-19. Both conserved end residues are part of each CDR3. Each record gives: clone size, J gene, D gene, V gene, CDR3 protein, CDR3 DNA. D genes are given only for firm matches. Only part of the rows carry a size: once, few, many, or a class if the clone is expanded.

abundance: .; j_gene: TRBJ2-1; d_gene: TRBD2; v_gene: TRBV28; CDR3aa: CASSSPLAGAQGEQFF; CDR3nt: TGTGCCAGCAGTTCACCACTAGCGGGAGCTCAGGGTGAGCAGTTCTTC
abundance: .; j_gene: TRBJ1-1; d_gene: .; v_gene: TRBV4-2; CDR3aa: CASSQGNVAGRTEAFF; CDR3nt: TGTGCCAGCAGCCAAGGAAACGTGGCGGGGCGCACTGAAGCTTTCTTT
abundance: .; j_gene: TRBJ1-6; d_gene: .; v_gene: TRBV14; CDR3aa: CASSQDIPGMSSPLHF; CDR3nt: TGTGCCAGCAGCCAAGATATCCCCGGGATGAGTTCACCCCTCCACTTT
abundance: .; j_gene: TRBJ1-5; d_gene: TRBD1; v_gene: TRBV27; CDR3aa: CASTTGGRNQPQHF; CDR3nt: TGTGCCAGCACGACAGGGGGACGCAATCAGCCCCAGCATTTT
abundance: .; j_gene: TRBJ2-5; d_gene: .; v_gene: TRBV6-5; CDR3aa: CASSFRAGETQYF; CDR3nt: TGTGCCAGCAGTTTCCGGGCGGGGGAGACCCAGTACTTC
abundance: .; j_gene: TRBJ2-3; d_gene: .; v_gene: TRBV7-9; CDR3aa: CASSLVSGRDASTDTQYF; CDR3nt: TGTGCCAGCAGCTTAGTATCGGGGCGGGACGCTAGCACAGATACGCAGTATTTT
abundance: few; j_gene: TRBJ1-1; d_gene: .; v_gene: TRBV7-9; CDR3aa: CATATGMNTEAFF; CDR3nt: TGTGCCACCGCAACAGGGATGAACACTGAAGCTTTCTTT
abundance: .; j_gene: TRBJ1-2; d_gene: .; v_gene: TRBV5-1; CDR3aa: CASSLEATAINYGYTF; CDR3nt: TGCGCCAGCAGCTTGGAGGCGACAGCCATCAACTATGGCTACACCTTC
abundance: .; j_gene: TRBJ1-2; d_gene: .; v_gene: TRBV5-6; CDR3aa: CASSLAGGPNYGYTF; CDR3nt: TGTGCCAGCAGCTTGGCCGGGGGGCCTAACTATGGCTACACCTTC
abundance: .; j_gene: TRBJ2-1; d_gene: TRBD2; v_gene: TRBV9; CDR3aa: CASSAEGGSYNEQFF; CDR3nt: TGTGCCAGCAGCGCTGAAGGCGGGAGCTACAATGAGCAGTTCTTC
abundance: .; j_gene: TRBJ1-4; d_gene: .; v_gene: TRBV28; CDR3aa: CASSPLREKLFF; CDR3nt: TGTGCCAGCAGTCCCCTCCGTGAAAAACTGTTTTTT
abundance: .; j_gene: TRBJ2-5; d_gene: TRBD1; v_gene: TRBV19; CDR3aa: CASRDRARETQYF; CDR3nt: TGTGCCAGTAGGGACAGGGCGAGGGAGACCCAGTACTTC
abundance: once; j_gene: TRBJ2-3; d_gene: .; v_gene: TRBV5-1; CDR3aa: CASSLEPRADTQYF; CDR3nt: TGCGCCAGCAGCTTGGAACCGCGGGCAGATACGCAGTATTTT
abundance: .; j_gene: TRBJ2-3; d_gene: .; v_gene: TRBV7-3; CDR3aa: CASSFYQREDTQYF; CDR3nt: TGTGCCAGCAGCTTCTACCAACGGGAGGATACGCAGTATTTT
abundance: .; j_gene: TRBJ1-1; d_gene: .; v_gene: TRBV4-1; CDR3aa: CASSSRVNTEAFF; CDR3nt: TGCGCCAGCAGCTCCAGGGTTAACACTGAAGCTTTCTTT
abundance: .; j_gene: TRBJ2-1; d_gene: .; v_gene: TRBV6-2/TRBV6-3; CDR3aa: CASSYSRQWDNEQFF; CDR3nt: TGTGCCAGCAGTTACTCTAGACAGTGGGACAATGAGCAGTTCTTC
abundance: .; j_gene: TRBJ2-1; d_gene: .; v_gene: TRBV18; CDR3aa: CASSRASSYNEQFF; CDR3nt: TGTGCCAGCTCGCGAGCAAGTAGCTACAATGAGCAGTTCTTC
abundance: .; j_gene: TRBJ1-1; d_gene: .; v_gene: TRBV5-1; CDR3aa: CASSLAGGVRTEAFF; CDR3nt: TGCGCCAGCAGCTTGGCCGGAGGGGTCAGGACTGAAGCTTTCTTT
abundance: .; j_gene: TRBJ2-1; d_gene: TRBD2; v_gene: TRBV27; CDR3aa: CASSLVSAGGRDEQFF; CDR3nt: TGTGCCAGCAGTTTGGTTTCAGCGGGAGGGCGGGATGAGCAGTTCTTC
abundance: .; j_gene: TRBJ2-1; d_gene: TRBD2; v_gene: TRBV6-5; CDR3aa: CASIPSGTKQFF; CDR3nt: TGTGCCAGCATCCCTAGCGGAACCAAGCAGTTCTTC
abundance: .; j_gene: TRBJ1-4; d_gene: .; v_gene: TRBV7-2; CDR3aa: CASTPGGLNEKLFF; CDR3nt: TGTGCCAGCACCCCGGGGGGCCTGAATGAAAAACTGTTTTTT
abundance: once; j_gene: TRBJ2-3; d_gene: TRBD1; v_gene: TRBV13; CDR3aa: CASSGIGTGGLGTDTQYF; CDR3nt: TGTGCCAGCAGCGGCATAGGGACAGGGGGTCTAGGAACAGATACGCAGTATTTT
abundance: .; j_gene: TRBJ2-1; d_gene: TRBD2; v_gene: TRBV6-2/TRBV6-3; CDR3aa: CASSPTSGRSYNEQFF; CDR3nt: TGTGCCAGCAGCCCCACTAGCGGGAGGTCCTACAATGAGCAGTTCTTC
abundance: .; j_gene: TRBJ2-4; d_gene: TRBD1; v_gene: TRBV11-2; CDR3aa: CASSLGWGQKNIQYF; CDR3nt: TGTGCCAGCAGCTTAGGATGGGGACAGAAAAACATTCAGTACTTC
abundance: .; j_gene: TRBJ1-1; d_gene: TRBD1; v_gene: TRBV4-3; CDR3aa: CASSQGGGDWTEAFF; CDR3nt: TGCGCCAGCAGCCAAGGAGGGGGCGACTGGACTGAAGCTTTCTTT
abundance: .; j_gene: TRBJ2-3; d_gene: .; v_gene: TRBV18; CDR3aa: CASSPPSIAGDTQYF; CDR3nt: TGTGCCAGCTCACCACCGTCCATCGCGGGGGATACGCAGTATTTT
abundance: .; j_gene: TRBJ2-7; d_gene: TRBD2; v_gene: TRBV11-2; CDR3aa: CASSFSGGLSYEQYF; CDR3nt: TGTGCCAGCAGCTTTAGCGGGGGTCTCTCCTACGAGCAGTACTTC
abundance: .; j_gene: TRBJ2-1; d_gene: .; v_gene: TRBV30; CDR3aa: CARAENSYNEQFF; CDR3nt: TGTGCCCGAGCGGAAAACTCCTACAATGAGCAGTTCTTC
abundance: .; j_gene: TRBJ1-2; d_gene: TRBD1; v_gene: TRBV4-3; CDR3aa: CASSQVAALARGTYGYTF; CDR3nt: TGCGCCAGCAGCCAAGTTGCGGCCTTGGCCAGGGGGACCTATGGCTACACCTTC
abundance: .; j_gene: TRBJ2-5; d_gene: TRBD2; v_gene: TRBV27; CDR3aa: CASSFSLAGEETQYF; CDR3nt: TGTGCCAGCAGTTTCTCGCTAGCGGGGGAAGAGACCCAGTACTTC
abundance: .; j_gene: TRBJ2-2; d_gene: .; v_gene: TRBV7-8; CDR3aa: CASSFVTGSTGELFF; CDR3nt: TGTGCCAGCAGCTTTGTTACAGGATCCACCGGGGAGCTGTTTTTT
abundance: .; j_gene: TRBJ2-7; d_gene: TRBD1; v_gene: TRBV7-2; CDR3aa: CASSSTGGSYEQYF; CDR3nt: TGTGCCAGCAGCTCGACAGGGGGTTCCTACGAGCAGTACTTC
abundance: few; j_gene: TRBJ2-1; d_gene: TRBD2; v_gene: TRBV5-1; CDR3aa: CASSEGLAVEQFF; CDR3nt: TGCGCCAGCAGCGAGGGACTAGCTGTTGAGCAGTTCTTC
abundance: .; j_gene: TRBJ2-1; d_gene: TRBD2; v_gene: TRBV15; CDR3aa: CATSRGRPRETNEQFF; CDR3nt: TGTGCCACCAGCAGGGGTCGGCCGCGGGAGACGAATGAGCAGTTCTTC
abundance: many; j_gene: TRBJ2-5; d_gene: TRBD1; v_gene: TRBV27; CDR3aa: CASSFRDRRRETQYF; CDR3nt: TGTGCCAGCAGTTTCAGGGACAGGAGACGGGAGACCCAGTACTTC
abundance: few; j_gene: TRBJ2-1; d_gene: TRBD2; v_gene: TRBV4-1; CDR3aa: CASSRLAAINEQFF; CDR3nt: TGCGCCAGCAGCCGACTAGCGGCAATCAATGAGCAGTTCTTC
abundance: once; j_gene: TRBJ1-1; d_gene: .; v_gene: TRBV5-1; CDR3aa: CASTGSSEAFF; CDR3nt: TGCGCCAGCACTGGTAGCTCTGAAGCTTTCTTT
abundance: once; j_gene: TRBJ1-1; d_gene: .; v_gene: TRBV28; CDR3aa: CASSFPDNLNTEAFF; CDR3nt: TGTGCCAGCAGTTTCCCGGACAACCTGAACACTGAAGCTTTCTTT
abundance: .; j_gene: TRBJ2-7; d_gene: .; v_gene: TRBV6-5; CDR3aa: CASSYDNSYEQYF; CDR3nt: TGTGCCAGCAGTTATGACAACTCCTACGAGCAGTACTTC
abundance: .; j_gene: TRBJ1-1; d_gene: .; v_gene: TRBV6-6; CDR3aa: CASSYRETEAFF; CDR3nt: TGTGCCAGCAGTTACCGGGAAACTGAAGCTTTCTTT
abundance: .; j_gene: TRBJ1-1; d_gene: TRBD1; v_gene: TRBV6-6; CDR3aa: CASSLGQDTEAFF; CDR3nt: TGTGCCAGCAGTCTAGGACAGGACACTGAAGCTTTCTTT
abundance: .; j_gene: TRBJ1-2; d_gene: TRBD1; v_gene: TRBV6-1; CDR3aa: CASSEGGGTVNYGYTF; CDR3nt: TGTGCCAGCAGTGAAGGAGGGGGGACAGTTAACTATGGCTACACCTTC
abundance: .; j_gene: TRBJ2-2; d_gene: .; v_gene: TRBV15; CDR3aa: CATSRSGDTGELFF; CDR3nt: TGTGCCACCTCTCGTAGCGGCGACACCGGGGAGCTGTTTTTT
abundance: .; j_gene: TRBJ1-6; d_gene: .; v_gene: TRBV30; CDR3aa: CAWSPGVAPLHF; CDR3nt: TGTGCCTGGAGTCCCGGGGTCGCACCCCTCCACTTT
abundance: .; j_gene: TRBJ2-5; d_gene: .; v_gene: TRBV7-2; CDR3aa: CASSSQGGPQETQYF; CDR3nt: TGTGCCAGCAGCTCTCAGGGGGGACCCCAAGAGACCCAGTACTTC
abundance: .; j_gene: TRBJ1-2; d_gene: .; v_gene: TRBV11-2; CDR3aa: CASSPLETGYGYTF; CDR3nt: TGTGCCAGCAGCCCCCTCGAGACAGGCTATGGCTACACCTTC
abundance: .; j_gene: TRBJ2-2; d_gene: .; v_gene: TRBV9; CDR3aa: CASSTGNTGELFF; CDR3nt: TGTGCCAGCAGCACGGGGAACACCGGGGAGCTGTTTTTT
abundance: .; j_gene: TRBJ2-2; d_gene: TRBD2; v_gene: TRBV7-6; CDR3aa: CASSLAGGLAPGELFF; CDR3nt: TGTGCCAGCAGCTTAGCAGGGGGACTAGCCCCCGGGGAGCTGTTTTTT